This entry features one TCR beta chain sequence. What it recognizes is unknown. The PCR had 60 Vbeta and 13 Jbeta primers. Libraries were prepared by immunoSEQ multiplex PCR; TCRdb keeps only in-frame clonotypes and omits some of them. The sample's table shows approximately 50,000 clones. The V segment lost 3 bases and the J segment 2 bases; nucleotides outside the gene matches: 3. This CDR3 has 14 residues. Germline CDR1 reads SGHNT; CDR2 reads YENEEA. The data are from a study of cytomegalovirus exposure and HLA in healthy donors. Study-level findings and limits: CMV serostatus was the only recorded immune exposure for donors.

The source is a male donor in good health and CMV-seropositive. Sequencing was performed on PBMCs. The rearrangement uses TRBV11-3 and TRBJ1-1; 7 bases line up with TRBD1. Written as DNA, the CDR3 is TGTGCCAGCAGCTTTACAGGGGTAAACACTGAAGCTTTCTTT. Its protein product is CASSFTGVNTEAFF.